This record concerns one T cell receptor beta chain sequence. Its antigen remains unknown. This sample is drawn from a study of siplizumab effects on memory and regulatory T cells. Study results and caveats: Significantly reduced by siplizumab was the cumulative frequency of alloreactive sequences, namely those traceable to unstimulated CD4+ memory cells. Apparently more diverse than memory cells, naive T cells also seemed major alloresponse contributors. Treg origin accounted for an average of around 69% of mappable alloreactive CD4+ clones with siplizumab and less than 30% in controls.

Clones were read by immunoSEQ multiplex PCR, and TCRdb kept only the in-frame ones, dropping some. The sample yields around 87,000 clones, just under 90% seen once. This receptor was identified in a human donor in good health. Sequencing used CD4+ T cells sorted from blood.

CDR3 coding DNA: TGTGCCAGCAGCCGAATCGGATTCACCTACGAGCAGTACTTC. As protein: CASSRIGFTYEQYF. This chain joins TRBV14 and TRBJ2-7; no clear D gene. The CDR3 loop spans 14 amino acids. V lost 4 bases, J lost 2 bases, and 12 bases lay in between. The germline CDR1 and CDR2 sequences are SGHDN and FVKESK.